These 23 T cell receptor beta chains were sequenced from one sample in a study of blood T cell repertoires in COVID-19. Profiled with immunoSEQ multiplex PCR; TCRdb holds only in-frame clones, not every one. The table has about 200,000 clones, roughly nine tenths seen once. The sample comprised PBMCs or T cells enriched from blood (not recorded which). These receptors originate from a woman in her late teens or twenties who had recovered from COVID-19.

This chain joins TRBV10-3 and TRBJ2-2, with 7 bases aligning to TRBD1. The CDR3 is 22 amino acids. CDR1 and CDR2 (germline): ENHRY, SYGVKD. Germline trimming cut 0 bases from V and 4 bases from J; bases unmatched to any gene: 23. CDR3 protein: CAISESNERRSTGRFVTGELFF. CDR3 coding DNA: TGTGCCATCAGTGAGTCGAACGAGAGGAGATCGACAGGGCGCTTTGTCACCGGGGAGCTGTTTTTT.

The V call is TRBV3-1 (or the pseudogene TRBV3-2), the J call TRBJ1-6; D is unclear. V lost 2 bases to trimming and J lost 9 bases, with 5 bases between them. Germline V gene sequence: CDR1 LGHDT, CDR2 YNNKEL (reference sequence). This CDR3 comprises 12 residues. The CDR3 bases are TGTGCCAGCAGCCAATCGTCTTCACCCCTCCACTTT. It translates to CASSQSSSPLHF.

V usage is TRBV30 and J usage is TRBJ1-6, with 7 nucleotides matching TRBD1. This CDR3 has 13 amino acids. Germline trimming cut 4 bases from V and 7 bases from J; bases unmatched to any gene: 4. Germline V lookup: CDR1 GTSNPN, CDR2 SVGIG (reference sequence). CDR3 in DNA: TGTGCCTGGACGGGACAGCAGAATTCACCCCTCCACTTT. Its protein is CAWTGQQNSPLHF.

This clone was observed a handful of times. V usage is TRBV5-1 and J usage is TRBJ1-6; D remains unclear. The CDR3 has 18 amino acids. Trimming pared 0 bases from V and 0 bases from J, leaving 13 bases between. The germline V gene has CDR1 SGHRS and CDR2 YFSETQ. Here the CDR3 reads CASSLGGLGSSYNSPLHF. The CDR3, as DNA: TGCGCCAGCAGCTTGGGTGGTCTGGGGAGCTCCTATAATTCACCCCTCCACTTT.

This clone appeared a single time. The chain employs TRBV5-4 and TRBJ2-7, with D perhaps TRBD2 (5 bases). This CDR3 has 14 amino acids. The germline CDR1 and CDR2 sequences are SGHNT and YYREEE (reference sequence). The germline V and J ends were trimmed by 3 bases and 1 base, with 11 bases remaining between them. The CDR3 bases are TGTGCCAGCAGCTCTCCGGACTTGTCCTACGAGCAGTACTTC. Translating it yields CASSSPDLSYEQYF.

This chain joins TRBV7-3 and TRBJ2-7; D may be TRBD2 (5 bases). Trimming took 2 bases from V and 2 from J, leaving 16 bases between them. Germline V gene data show CDR1 as SGHTA and CDR2 as FQGTGA. CDR3 length: 16 residues. The CDR3 is CASSLHSGGSTYEQYF. DNA for the CDR3: TGTGCCAGCAGCTTACACTCCGGCGGGTCCACCTACGAGCAGTACTTC.

The V gene is TRBV3-1 (or the pseudogene TRBV3-2), the J gene TRBJ2-1, with D possibly matching TRBD1 (6 bases). Germline V CDR1 and CDR2: LGHDT, YNNKEL (reference sequence). There are 15 residues in the CDR3. Deletions cut 2 bases from V and 5 bases from J, with 13 bases between. This CDR3 is CASSQIRDIHNEQFF. Here the CDR3 DNA reads TGTGCCAGCAGCCAAATCCGGGACATTCACAATGAGCAGTTCTTC.

This sequence joins TRBV19 and TRBJ1-5; weak D call: TRBD1 (6 bases). Germline V gene data show CDR1 as LNHDA and CDR2 as SQIVND (reference sequence). The CDR3 loop spans 14 amino acids. V was clipped by 5 bases and J by 11 bases, with 19 bases between them. Here the CDR3 reads CASSSRDTRVTQHF. The CDR3 DNA sequence: TGTGCCAGTAGTTCACGGGACACACGCGTTACCCAGCATTTT.

V is TRBV19 and J is TRBJ1-2; 7 bases line up with TRBD1. V was clipped by 6 bases and J by 5 bases; unmatched bases: 6. Germline-derived CDR1 and CDR2 are LNHDA and SQIVND (reference sequence). CDR3 size: 13 residues. CDR3 nucleotides: TGTGCCAGTAGCGAAACAGGGGAATATGGCTACACCTTC. Encoded protein: CASSETGEYGYTF.

The chain has TRBV6-5 and TRBJ1-2, with D uncertain. This CDR3 contains 13 residues. V lost 6 bases to trimming and J lost 3 bases, with 11 bases between them. CDR1 MNHEY and CDR2 SVGAGI come from the germline V gene. CDR3 residues: CASSFAGDYGYTF. DNA of the CDR3: TGTGCCAGCAGCTTTGCCGGGGACTATGGCTACACCTTC.

The chain carries TRBV5-6 and TRBJ1-5; D not resolved. Germline CDR1 SGHDT, CDR2 YYEEEE. This CDR3 has 13 residues. V was cut by 4 bases and J by 1 base, with 6 bases left in between. For the CDR3, the DNA is TGTGCCAGCAGCCAGTACAGCAATCAGCCCCAGCATTTT. Translating gives CASSQYSNQPQHF.

V usage is TRBV7-2 and J usage is TRBJ2-7; D unclear. Germline-derived CDR1 and CDR2 are SGHTA and FQGNSA. CDR3 length: 12 amino acids. Trimming stripped 3 bases from V and 6 bases from J, with 9 bases between. The DNA of the CDR3 is TGTGCCAGCAGCTTTGATTTCGGCGAGCAGTACTTC. It is translated as CASSFDFGEQYF.

V is TRBV5-1 and J is TRBJ2-5, with 9 nucleotides matching TRBD1. Trimming took 4 bases from V and 5 from J; bases not matched to a gene: 9. The germline V gene encodes CDR1 SGHRS and CDR2 YFSETQ. This CDR3 spans 15 amino acids. CDR3 nucleotides: TGCGCCAGCAGCGCTGGCAAACAGGGGGCGGAGACCCAGTACTTC. Residues: CASSAGKQGAETQYF.

The chain is built from TRBV18 and TRBJ2-3; 9 bases are a match to TRBD1. This CDR3 contains 16 residues. The ends lost 6 bases at V and 1 base at J; junction bases unmatched: 8. Germline values: CDR1 KGHSH, CDR2 LQKENI. The CDR3 region has the DNA TGTGCCAGCTCGTCTTCGACAGGGGGTGGCACAGATACGCAGTATTTT. Translated: CASSSSTGGGTDTQYF.

The CDR3 loop is CATRDHRGVGEKLFF. The CDR3 DNA is TGTGCCACCAGAGACCACAGGGGAGTGGGTGAAAAACTGTTTTTT. This rearrangement joins TRBV24-1 to TRBJ1-4, with TRBD1 matching over 7 bases. This CDR3 is 15 amino acids long. The J segment lost 7 bases and the V segment lost 7 bases, leaving 11 bases of the junction unmatched. Germline lookup yields CDR1 KGHDR and CDR2 SFDVKD.

This chain uses TRBV7-9 with TRBJ2-7, with TRBD1 matching over 8 bases. With 4 bases clipped from V and 4 bases from J, the junction kept 9 bases outside the gene matches. The CDR3 extends over 15 amino acids. The germline CDR1 and CDR2 sequences are SEHNR and FQNEAQ (reference sequence). DNA for the CDR3: TGTGCCAGCAGCTCGAGACAGGGGAACGTATACGAGCAGTACTTC. Its translation: CASSSRQGNVYEQYF.

This chain links TRBV7-3 with TRBJ1-5, with 10 bases lining up with TRBD1. V lost 5 bases and J lost 7; bases outside the gene matches: 8. The CDR3 loop spans 15 amino acids. The germline gives CDR1 SGHTA, CDR2 FQGTGA. The CDR3 DNA reads TGTGCCAGCAGCCGAGACGGACAGGGGGGCCAGCCCCAGCATTTT. Protein: CASSRDGQGGQPQHF.

In the case of this clone: Other DNA sequences in the sample encode the same CDR3. The V and J genes are TRBV7-9 and TRBJ2-3; TRBD1 is a possible D gene (6 bases). Deletions cut 1 base from V and 1 base from J, with 6 bases between. The CDR3 has 14 residues. Germline assignment: CDR1 SEHNR and CDR2 FQNEAQ (reference sequence). CDR3 sequence reads: CASSLEGGTDTQYF. DNA for the CDR3: TGTGCCAGCAGCTTAGAGGGGGGCACAGATACGCAGTATTTT.

The rearrangement links TRBV28 to TRBJ1-2, with 7 bases lining up with TRBD1. The ends lost 4 bases at V and 1 base at J; junction bases unmatched: 6. The CDR3 has 15 amino acids. Germline lookup yields CDR1 MDHEN and CDR2 SYDVKM. This CDR3 reads CASSWWQGDNYGYTF. The DNA of the CDR3 is TGTGCCAGCAGTTGGTGGCAGGGGGATAACTATGGCTACACCTTC.

This chain connects TRBV28 to TRBJ2-1; maybe TRBD2 (6 bases). Deletions cut 3 bases from V and 1 base from J, with 7 bases between. Per the germline V gene, CDR1 is MDHEN and CDR2 is SYDVKM. The CDR3 is 14 amino acids. CDR3 DNA sequence: TGTGCCAGCAGTTTGGGGGGATCCTACAATGAGCAGTTCTTC. Protein product: CASSLGGSYNEQFF.

This sequence joins TRBV4-1 and TRBJ2-7; D is uncertain. This CDR3 comprises 13 residues. Per germline, CDR1 MGHRA and CDR2 YSYEKL. V was cut by 2 bases and J by 5 bases, with 10 bases left in between. CDR3 sequence reads: CASSQSNFDEQYF. The CDR3 coding sequence is TGCGCCAGCAGCCAATCCAATTTTGACGAGCAGTACTTC.

The J gene is TRBJ2-6, the V gene TRBV10-3, with a possible D match to TRBD2 (6 bases). Germline-derived CDR1 and CDR2 are ENHRY and SYGVKD. V was pared by 7 bases and J by 2 bases, with 6 bases between. The CDR3 length is 13 residues. DNA of the CDR3: TGTGCCATCACGGGGGCTGGGGCCAACGTCCTGACTTTC. This translates into CAITGAGANVLTF.

The V call is TRBV24-1, the J call TRBJ1-2; unclear D gene. The CDR3 covers 15 residues. Germline-derived CDR1 and CDR2 are KGHDR and SFDVKD. Trimming took 3 bases from V and 8 from J, leaving 18 bases between them. CDR3 sequence reads: CATSDPNTYPGGYTF. CDR3 coding DNA: TGTGCCACCAGTGATCCGAACACTTACCCGGGGGGCTACACCTTC.